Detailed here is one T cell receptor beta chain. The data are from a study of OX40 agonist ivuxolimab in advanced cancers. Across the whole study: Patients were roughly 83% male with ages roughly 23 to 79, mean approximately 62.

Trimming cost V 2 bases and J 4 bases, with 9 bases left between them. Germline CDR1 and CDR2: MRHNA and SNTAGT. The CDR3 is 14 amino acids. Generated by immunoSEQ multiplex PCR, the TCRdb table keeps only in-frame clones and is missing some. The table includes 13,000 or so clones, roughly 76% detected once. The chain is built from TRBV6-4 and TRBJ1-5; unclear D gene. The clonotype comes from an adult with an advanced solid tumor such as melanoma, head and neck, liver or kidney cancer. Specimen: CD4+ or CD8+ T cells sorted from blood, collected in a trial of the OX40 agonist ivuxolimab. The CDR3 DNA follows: TGTGCCAGCAGTGACGGCCCGGAGAATCAGCCCCAGCATTTT. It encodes CASSDGPENQPQHF.